This T cell receptor (beta chain) was sequenced for a study of human T cells and chemical hapten exposure. Study-wide context: Per-sample TCR yields varied mainly from small pooled library volume differences.

This CDR3 has 15 residues. V shed 6 bases, J shed 6 bases, and the junction held 9 bases outside the gene matches. Germline assignment: CDR1 MNHEY and CDR2 SVGEGT. The time point denotes: pre-sensitization, week 0. Treatment specified: therapeutic diphenylcyclopropenone sensitization with weekly scalp DPC. It was unfractionated whole blood from which total RNA was extracted. TCRdb called the RACE reads again in MiXCR, with one record for every CDR3 protein. The sample has a few hundred thousand distinct CDR3 sequences, 5.5% seen once; the top ten hold about 8.2%. The chain recombines TRBV6-2 or TRBV6-3 with TRBJ1-5; TRBD1 matches at 9 bases. The sample was whole blood, taken in connection with sensitization to the hapten diphenylcyclopropenone (DPC). This receptor was identified in a young woman with alopecia areata. Some clones in this sample may be carry-over from other donors' samples. The CDR3 DNA follows: TGTGCCAGCAGAGGCCGGGACAGGGTTGGTCAGCCCCAGCATTTT. Its translation is CASRGRDRVGQPQHF.